The 11 T cell receptor beta chains listed next were all sequenced from one sample in a study of metastatic and nonmetastatic thyroid tumors. From the PCR reads, TCRdb re-called clones with MiXCR. The sample gives fewer than 40,000 clones, around 30% of which show up once; 32% is in the top ten. Thyroid surgery had not been preceded by any treatment in any patient. Sequencing used blood. The receptors originated from a female donor with papillary thyroid cancer or a benign thyroid nodule (not recorded which). Some clones in this sample may be carry-over from other donors' samples.

Details on this clone: Compared with germline, one end of the junction differs, possibly owing to a read error. V usage is TRBV19 and J usage is TRBJ2-7, with 7 bases identical to TRBD2. This CDR3 has 17 residues. CDR1 LNHDA and CDR2 SQIVND come from the germline V gene (reference sequence). The CDR3 protein is CASSTHPGPSGYFEQYF. The CDR3 DNA reads as TGTGCAAGTAGTACTCATCCCGGGCCTAGCGGATACTTCGAGCAGTACTTC. Together with reference TRBV19 and TRBJ2-7, the CDR3 gives the full variable domain: DGGITQSPKYLFRKEGQNVTLSCEQNLNHDAMYWYRQDPGQGLRLIYYSQIVNDFQKGDIAEGYSVSREKKESFPLTVTSAQKNPTAFYLCASSTHPGPSGYFEQYFGPGTRLTVT.

This clone was found many times. CDR3 sequence (DNA): TGTGCCAGCAGTGCTGCAAGGGCGAAGAATTCACCCCTCCACTTT. This translates into CASSAARAKNSPLHF. This rearrangement joins TRBV28 to TRBJ1-6; D is undetermined. The CDR3 is 15 residues long. The germline V gene encodes CDR1 MDHEN and CDR2 SYDVKM. V lost 5 bases and J 7 bases, leaving 15 bases between the germline ends.

The chain combines TRBV6-2 or TRBV6-3 with TRBJ2-7; tentatively, D is TRBD2 (5 bases). V lost 0 bases to trimming and J lost 2 bases, with 11 bases between them. Germline CDR1 and CDR2: MNHEY and SVGEGT. The CDR3 is 15 amino acids. The CDR3 coding sequence is TGTGCCAGCAGTTACTCTGGGAGTGGAACCTACGAGCAGTACTTC. Protein: CASSYSGSGTYEQYF.

This clone showed up just once. The chain links TRBV3-1 to TRBJ1-6; perhaps TRBD1 as D (6 bases). The CDR3 contains 16 residues. Germline values: CDR1 LGHDT, CDR2 YNNKEL (reference sequence). Between the trimmed V and J ends, which lost 0 bases and 8 bases, there was a span of 14 bases. The CDR3 coding sequence is TGTGCCAGCAGCCAAGATTCGGGGGGGGCCTATTCACCCCTCCACTTT. Its translation: CASSQDSGGAYSPLHF.

The genes are TRBV6-4 and TRBJ1-1; D gene ambiguous. Deletions cut 6 bases from V and 6 bases from J, with 8 bases between. This CDR3 contains 11 residues. CDR1 and CDR2 (germline): MRHNA, SNTAGT. This chain's CDR3 is CASREYPEAFF. In DNA, the CDR3 is TGTGCCAGCAGGGAGTACCCTGAAGCTTTCTTT.

The chain links TRBV18 to TRBJ2-7; D is unresolved. V shed 5 bases and J shed 1 base, with 9 bases lying between them. CDR3 length: 13 amino acids. Germline CDR1 is KGHSH and CDR2 is LQKENI. The CDR3 DNA sequence: TGTGCCAGCTCAATAGACAAATCCTACGAGCAGTACTTC. This translates into CASSIDKSYEQYF.

A few counts support this clone. As DNA, the CDR3 is TGTGCCAGCAGTTTCGGACAGGTCTACGAGCAGTACTTC. Protein product: CASSFGQVYEQYF. The chain has TRBV28 and TRBJ2-7, with 7 bases that match TRBD1. The V segment lost 3 bases and the J segment 3 bases; nucleotides outside the gene matches: 2. CDR3 length: 13 amino acids. Germline CDR1 is MDHEN and CDR2 is SYDVKM. Variable domain in full (rest from reference TRBV28 and TRBJ2-7): DVKVTQSSRYLVKRTGEKVFLECVQDMDHENMFWYRQDPGLGLRLIYFSYDVKMKEKGDIPEGYSVSREKKERFSLILESASTNQTSMYLCASSFGQVYEQYFGPGTRLTVT.

This clone was seen a handful of times. The junction does not match germline at one end; this may be a read error. The chain links TRBV6-4 to TRBJ2-3, with TRBD2 matching 7 bases. The CDR3 is made up of 15 amino acids. Germline loops: CDR1 MRHNA, CDR2 SNTAGT. CDR3 region: CASSEGAGVTYTQYF. DNA for the CDR3: TGTGCCAGCAGTGAGGGTGCGGGAGTCACATATACGCAGTATTTT.

This clone was seen repeatedly, ten times or more. The V and J genes are TRBV19 and TRBJ2-7; D uncertain. The CDR3 loop spans 13 amino acids. Germline lookup yields CDR1 LNHDA and CDR2 SQIVND (reference sequence). V was trimmed by 2 bases and J by 4 bases, leaving 9 bases between them. Here the CDR3 DNA reads TGTGCCAGTAGTATACGAGCTGGTTACGAGCAGTACTTC. It is translated as CASSIRAGYEQYF.

This chain connects TRBV11-3 to TRBJ2-7; 7 nucleotides line up with TRBD1. The junction had 4 bases not matched to a gene; V was cut back by 1 base and J by 7 bases. The germline V gene has CDR1 SGHNT and CDR2 YENEEA. The CDR3 contains 13 residues. CDR3 DNA: TGTGCCAGCAGCTTAGGACAGGGTTGGGAGCAGTACTTC. Translated, it gives CASSLGQGWEQYF.

Many counts were recorded for this clone. This clone may be a read error of a much larger clone one base away. The chain is built from TRBV2 and TRBJ1-5; D not certain. Germline V gene lookup returns CDR1 SNHLY and CDR2 FYNNEI. This CDR3 is built from 15 residues. V lost 1 base and J lost 3, with 10 bases in between. The CDR3 coding sequence is TGTGCCAGCAGTGAAGGAGGGAATATCAATCAGCCCCAGCATTTT. Translation gives CASSEGGNINQPQHF.